What follows describes a single TCR beta chain. Its specificity is unknown. This sample stems from a study of cytotoxic CD8 clonotypes in ibrutinib-treated CLL. CDR3 length: 16 amino acids. Germline CDR1 SGHTA, CDR2 FQGNSA. With V trimmed by 5 bases and J by 1 base, 7 bases remained unmatched. Generated by immunoSEQ multiplex PCR, the TCRdb table keeps only in-frame clones and is missing some. The table has some 130,000 clones, over 75% seen once. Findings and limits, study-wide: Public clonotypes were uncommon and contracted or stayed stable on treatment. Clonality rose at ibrutinib response, held steady in sustained remission, and fell toward baseline at progression. Circulating CD8+ T-cell counts were tracked by baseline clonality, which exceeded that of age-matched healthy donors.

J is TRBJ2-4 and V is TRBV7-2, with 8 bases identical to TRBD2. This specimen consisted of PBMCs, obtained after 24 months of ibrutinib treatment. The receptor comes from a human donor with chronic lymphocytic leukemia. The CDR3 reads CASSRGLGSAKNIQYF. In DNA form, the CDR3 reads TGTGCCAGCAGCCGGGGACTAGGAAGTGCCAAAAACATTCAGTACTTC.